This section outlines one T cell receptor beta chain sequence together with its context. The antigen is not known. This entry belongs to a study of pediatric ulcerative colitis. Samples were sequenced at Survey level, maximum 500,000 reads. Profiled with immunoSEQ multiplex PCR; TCRdb holds only in-frame clones, not every one. The sample carries about 64,000 clones, about 86% recorded once. The study's findings and limits: Two rectal clonotypes were found only in ulcerative colitis patients, all of them. Rectal repertoires separated controls, mild-moderate and acute severe colitis.

The specimen sequenced was blood. This clonotype originated in a boy aged 5-17 years with severe ulcerative colitis.

CDR3: CASSKVWGRRTQYF. The CDR3 DNA is TGTGCCAGCAGCAAAGTTTGGGGGCGAAGGACCCAGTACTTC. V and J are TRBV21-1 and TRBJ2-5; TRBD1, as called in the table, went unchecked against the DNA. TRBV21-1 is shown as a pseudogene. The CDR3 runs to 14 residues.